A selection of T cell receptor beta chains follows, all from one sample in a study of T-cell memory formation after mild COVID-19. TCRdb reprocessed the 5' RACE reads via MiXCR and lists one record per CDR3 protein. The sample contains hundreds of thousands of distinct CDR3 sequences, roughly a fifth of which appear only once. The sequencing input was PBMCs or a T cell subset sorted from them (not recorded which). All receptors come from an adult woman who had mild COVID-19 (a few samples of this study predate the infection). Cell type and time point are not known. The CDR3 runs from the conserved cysteine through the conserved F or W. The order of the fields is clone size, D gene, V gene, J gene, CDR3 protein, CDR3 DNA. A D gene is named only where the DNA matches it firmly. Expanded clones get a size class; other rows say once, few or many, or leave the size out.

clone size: NA
D gene: NA
V gene: TRBV18
J gene: TRBJ2-5
CDR3 protein: CASSPRLAQETQYF
CDR3 DNA: TGTGCCAGCTCCCCCCGTTTGGCACAAGAGACCCAGTACTTC

clone size: NA
D gene: NA
V gene: TRBV7-2
J gene: TRBJ2-3
CDR3 protein: CASSFKGVDTQYF
CDR3 DNA: TGTGCCAGCAGCTTTAAGGGGGTGGATACGCAGTATTTT

clone size: few
D gene: NA
V gene: TRBV29-1
J gene: TRBJ1-1
CDR3 protein: CSVDDPGRLNTEAFF
CDR3 DNA: TGCAGCGTTGATGATCCGGGACGCTTGAACACTGAAGCTTTCTTT

clone size: NA
D gene: NA
V gene: TRBV6-5
J gene: TRBJ2-7
CDR3 protein: CASSYLAPPREQYF
CDR3 DNA: TGTGCCAGCAGTTACTTAGCGCCTCCGAGGGAGCAGTACTTC

clone size: NA
D gene: NA
V gene: TRBV2
J gene: TRBJ1-1
CDR3 protein: CASNGDINTEAFF
CDR3 DNA: TGTGCCAGCAACGGGGACATCAACACTGAAGCTTTCTTT

clone size: NA
D gene: NA
V gene: TRBV20-1
J gene: TRBJ2-5
CDR3 protein: CSARDGGGETQYF
CDR3 DNA: TGCAGTGCTAGAGATGGCGGGGGCGAGACCCAGTACTTC

clone size: NA
D gene: NA
V gene: TRBV11-2
J gene: TRBJ2-1
CDR3 protein: CASSSQALGGDRNEQFF
CDR3 DNA: TGTGCCAGCAGCTCCCAGGCCTTAGGGGGTGACAGGAATGAGCAGTTCTTC

clone size: NA
D gene: NA
V gene: TRBV10-2
J gene: TRBJ1-2
CDR3 protein: CASSEGEGIGHYGYTF
CDR3 DNA: TGCGCCAGCAGTGAGGGTGAAGGAATCGGGCACTATGGCTACACCTTC

clone size: NA
D gene: NA
V gene: TRBV29-1
J gene: TRBJ1-1
CDR3 protein: CSAATGSGMNTEAFF
CDR3 DNA: TGCAGCGCTGCTACAGGGTCGGGAATGAACACTGAAGCTTTCTTT

clone size: NA
D gene: NA
V gene: TRBV6-2/TRBV6-3
J gene: TRBJ1-2
CDR3 protein: CASSYSRAAPEYGYTF
CDR3 DNA: TGTGCCAGCAGTTACTCGAGGGCGGCGCCGGAGTATGGCTACACCTTC

clone size: NA
D gene: NA
V gene: TRBV27
J gene: TRBJ1-5
CDR3 protein: CASSPMGRGLQPQHF
CDR3 DNA: TGTGCCAGCAGTCCCATGGGCAGGGGACTACAGCCCCAGCATTTT

clone size: NA
D gene: NA
V gene: TRBV28
J gene: TRBJ1-2
CDR3 protein: CASSLYQGSDGYTF
CDR3 DNA: TGTGCCAGCAGTTTATATCAGGGCTCGGATGGCTACACCTTC

clone size: few
D gene: TRBD2
V gene: TRBV7-2
J gene: TRBJ2-1
CDR3 protein: CASSGVSGSTTEQFF
CDR3 DNA: TGTGCCAGCAGCGGCGTTAGCGGGAGCACCACTGAGCAGTTCTTC

clone size: NA
D gene: NA
V gene: TRBV18
J gene: TRBJ1-2
CDR3 protein: CASSLTGPYGYTF
CDR3 DNA: TGTGCCAGCTCACTGACGGGGCCCTATGGCTACACCTTC

clone size: NA
D gene: NA
V gene: TRBV5-1
J gene: TRBJ2-5
CDR3 protein: CASSFSQGVLETQYF
CDR3 DNA: TGCGCCAGCAGCTTTTCCCAGGGTGTTTTGGAGACCCAGTACTTC

clone size: few
D gene: TRBD1
V gene: TRBV7-8
J gene: TRBJ2-7
CDR3 protein: CASSLAGTVKTYEQYF
CDR3 DNA: TGTGCCAGCAGCTTAGCGGGGACAGTGAAAACCTACGAGCAGTACTTC

clone size: few
D gene: NA
V gene: TRBV20-1
J gene: TRBJ1-1
CDR3 protein: CSARDATRGNTEAFF
CDR3 DNA: TGCAGTGCTAGAGATGCGACCAGGGGGAACACTGAAGCTTTCTTT

clone size: NA
D gene: TRBD1
V gene: TRBV7-9
J gene: TRBJ2-7
CDR3 protein: CASSPRTGYSSYEQYF
CDR3 DNA: TGTGCCAGCAGCCCACGGACAGGCTACAGCTCCTACGAGCAGTACTTC

clone size: few
D gene: NA
V gene: TRBV7-8
J gene: TRBJ2-3
CDR3 protein: CASSLAGSAADTQYF
CDR3 DNA: TGTGCCAGCAGCTTAGCGGGGTCAGCGGCAGATACGCAGTATTTT

clone size: NA
D gene: TRBD2
V gene: TRBV4-1
J gene: TRBJ2-1
CDR3 protein: CASSLGASGTTNEQFF
CDR3 DNA: TGCGCCAGCAGCCTCGGGGCTTCCGGGACTACTAATGAGCAGTTCTTC

clone size: NA
D gene: TRBD1
V gene: TRBV5-1
J gene: TRBJ1-1
CDR3 protein: CASSSQGASHTEAFF
CDR3 DNA: TGCGCCAGCAGCTCTCAGGGGGCTTCGCACACTGAAGCTTTCTTT

clone size: NA
D gene: NA
V gene: TRBV18
J gene: TRBJ2-5
CDR3 protein: CASSRAIQETQYF
CDR3 DNA: TGTGCCAGCTCCAGGGCTATCCAAGAGACCCAGTACTTC

clone size: few
D gene: NA
V gene: TRBV12-3/TRBV12-4
J gene: TRBJ1-1
CDR3 protein: CASSFYADTEAFF
CDR3 DNA: TGTGCCAGCAGTTTTTATGCCGATACTGAAGCTTTCTTT

clone size: few
D gene: NA
V gene: TRBV7-8
J gene: TRBJ2-3
CDR3 protein: CASSLARVGLKTDTQYF
CDR3 DNA: TGTGCCAGCAGCTTAGCCCGTGTGGGGCTAAAGACAGATACGCAGTATTTT

clone size: NA
D gene: TRBD1
V gene: TRBV5-5
J gene: TRBJ1-1
CDR3 protein: CASSLDAGGNTEAFF
CDR3 DNA: TGTGCCAGCAGCTTGGACGCAGGGGGGAACACTGAAGCTTTCTTT

clone size: few
D gene: TRBD1
V gene: TRBV5-1
J gene: TRBJ2-4
CDR3 protein: CASSRIRGSKNIQYF
CDR3 DNA: TGCGCCAGCAGCCGGATCAGGGGGAGCAAAAACATTCAGTACTTC

clone size: many
D gene: NA
V gene: TRBV3-1
J gene: TRBJ2-1
CDR3 protein: CASSPDSRHEQFF
CDR3 DNA: TGTGCCAGCAGCCCGGACAGTCGTCATGAGCAGTTCTTC

clone size: NA
D gene: NA
V gene: TRBV7-6
J gene: TRBJ2-6
CDR3 protein: CASSFRGPSGYSGANVLTF
CDR3 DNA: TGTGCCAGCAGCTTTCGGGGTCCGTCCGGCTACTCTGGGGCCAACGTCCTGACTTTC

clone size: few
D gene: TRBD1
V gene: TRBV5-1
J gene: TRBJ1-6
CDR3 protein: CASSLVVGTGGNSPLHF
CDR3 DNA: TGCGCCAGCAGCTTGGTAGTTGGGACAGGGGGTAATTCACCCCTCCACTTT

clone size: NA
D gene: NA
V gene: TRBV15
J gene: TRBJ2-1
CDR3 protein: CATSRDYSNEQFF
CDR3 DNA: TGTGCCACCAGCAGAGATTACTCCAATGAGCAGTTCTTC